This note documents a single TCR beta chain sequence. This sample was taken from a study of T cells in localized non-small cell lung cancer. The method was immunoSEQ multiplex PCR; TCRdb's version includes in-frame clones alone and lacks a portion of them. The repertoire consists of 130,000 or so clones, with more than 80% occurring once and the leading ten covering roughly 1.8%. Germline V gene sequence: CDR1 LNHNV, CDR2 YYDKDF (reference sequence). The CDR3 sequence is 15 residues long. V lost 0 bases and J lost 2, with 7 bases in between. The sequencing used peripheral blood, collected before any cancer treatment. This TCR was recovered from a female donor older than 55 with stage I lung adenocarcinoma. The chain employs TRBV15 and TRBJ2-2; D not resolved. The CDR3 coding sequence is TGTGCCACCAGCAGAGAGCTTTCTAACACCGGGGAGCTGTTTTTT. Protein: CATSRELSNTGELFF.